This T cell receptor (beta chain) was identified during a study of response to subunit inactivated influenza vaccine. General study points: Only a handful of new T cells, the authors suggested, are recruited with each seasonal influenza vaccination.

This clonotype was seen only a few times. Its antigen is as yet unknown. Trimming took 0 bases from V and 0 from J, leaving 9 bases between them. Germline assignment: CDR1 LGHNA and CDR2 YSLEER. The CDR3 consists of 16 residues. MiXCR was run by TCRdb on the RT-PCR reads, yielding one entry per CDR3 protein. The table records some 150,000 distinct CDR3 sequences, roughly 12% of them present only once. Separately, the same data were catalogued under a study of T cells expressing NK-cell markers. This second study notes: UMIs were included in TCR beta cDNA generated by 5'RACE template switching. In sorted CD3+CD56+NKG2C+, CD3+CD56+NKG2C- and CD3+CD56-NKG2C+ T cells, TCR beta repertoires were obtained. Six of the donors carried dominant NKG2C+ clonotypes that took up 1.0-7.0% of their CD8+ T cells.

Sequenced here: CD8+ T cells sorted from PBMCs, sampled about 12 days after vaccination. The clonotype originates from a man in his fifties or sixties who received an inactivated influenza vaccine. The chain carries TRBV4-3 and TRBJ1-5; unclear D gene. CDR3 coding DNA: TGCGCCAGCAGCCAAGATTGGGCGGGTAGCAATCAGCCCCAGCATTTT. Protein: CASSQDWAGSNQPQHF.